These 15 T cell receptor beta chains were all obtained from the same sample, sequenced in a study of memory CD4+ T cells and cytomegalovirus serostatus. The sort gate was single viable CD3+CD4+CD8-CD45RO+ cells for memory CD4+ T cells. Data came from immunoSEQ multiplex PCR; TCRdb stores just in-frame clones and leaves some out. The top ten clones hold roughly 1.9% of a sample with 40,000 to 45,000 clones, 76% of them seen once. The sequenced sample consisted of memory CD4+ T cells from blood. The receptors shown here come from an adult in good health and CMV-seronegative.

The chain links TRBV7-3 to TRBJ1-1; 9 bases match TRBD1. V lost 1 base to trimming and J lost 7 bases; unmatched junction nucleotides: 16. The CDR3 contains 18 residues. The germline CDR1 and CDR2 sequences are SGHTA and FQGTGA. CDR3 sequence: CASSLKPLTQGARDEAFF. DNA of the CDR3: TGTGCCAGCAGCTTAAAGCCCCTCACACAGGGGGCGCGGGATGAAGCTTTCTTT. Full variable domain (missing parts from reference TRBV7-3 and TRBJ1-1): GAGVSQTPSNKVTEKGKYVELRCDPISGHTALYWYRQSLGQGPEFLIYFQGTGAADDSGLPNDRFFAVRPEGSVSTLKIQRTERGDSAVYLCASSLKPLTQGARDEAFFGQGTRLTVV.

This clone was seen only once. This rearrangement joins TRBV7-9 to TRBJ2-2; D may be TRBD1 (6 bases). This CDR3 contains 14 residues. Germline CDR1 reads SEHNR; CDR2 reads FQNEAQ (reference sequence). V was cut by 4 bases and J by 6 bases, with 12 bases left in between. The CDR3 nucleotides read TGTGCCAGCAGCTCTCCAGGGGAAGCCGGGGAGCTGTTTTTT. Translating gives CASSSPGEAGELFF. Based on the CDR3 plus reference TRBV7-9 and TRBJ2-2, the full variable domain is DTGVSQNPRHKITKRGQNVTFRCDPISEHNRLYWYRQTLGQGPEFLTYFQNEAQLEKSRLLSDRFSAERPKGSFSTLEIQRTEQGDSAMYLCASSSPGEAGELFFGEGSRLTVL.

This sequence joins TRBV18 and TRBJ1-5; tentatively, D is TRBD1 (6 bases). The germline V and J ends were trimmed by 5 bases and 2 bases, with 19 bases remaining between them. The V gene's germline CDR1 is KGHSH and CDR2 LQKENI. The length of the CDR3 is 17 residues. CDR3 sequence: CASSAGVSPRGNQPQHF. CDR3 sequence (DNA): TGTGCCAGCTCAGCAGGGGTTAGTCCGAGGGGCAATCAGCCCCAGCATTTT.

The chain recombines TRBV5-8 with TRBJ1-1; perhaps TRBD1 as D (5 bases). Germline CDR1 reads SGHTS; CDR2 reads YDEGEE. The ends were cut back, 4 bases at V and 0 bases at J, with 13 bases in the middle. The CDR3 extends over 15 amino acids. The DNA for the CDR3 is TGTGCCAGCAGCAGATTTGACAGCCTGAACACTGAAGCTTTCTTT. Translating gives CASSRFDSLNTEAFF.

V and J are TRBV29-1 and TRBJ1-2, with D possibly matching TRBD1 (6 bases). The CDR3 runs 12 residues. Trimming pared 7 bases from V and 3 bases from J, leaving 12 bases between. Germline V gives CDR1 SQVTM, CDR2 ANQGSEA. CDR3 region: CSAAGQYYGYTF. As DNA, the CDR3 is TGCAGCGCCGCCGGACAGTACTATGGCTACACCTTC.

The chain joins TRBV5-8 to TRBJ1-2, with TRBD1 matching 9 bases. This CDR3 has 14 amino acids. The trim removed 4 bases at V and 8 bases at J, leaving 9 bases unmatched. In germline, CDR1 is SGHTS, CDR2 YDEGEE. The CDR3 region has the DNA TGTGCCAGCAGCCGGGGACAGGGACTGTACGGCTACACCTTC. Translating gives CASSRGQGLYGYTF.

The chain has TRBV7-2 and TRBJ2-3; D uncertain. V was clipped by 2 bases and J by 6 bases, with 6 bases between them. The CDR3 is made up of 12 amino acids. Germline V gene lookup returns CDR1 SGHTA and CDR2 FQGNSA. CDR3 in amino acids: CASSLRPDTQYF. The CDR3 nucleotides are TGTGCCAGCAGCTTAAGACCGGATACGCAGTATTTT. Drawing the rest from reference TRBV7-2 and TRBJ2-3, the complete variable domain is GAGVSQSPSNKVTEKGKDVELRCDPISGHTALYWYRQSLGQGLEFLIYFQGNSAPDKSGLPSDRFSAERTGGSVSTLTIQRTQQEDSAVYLCASSLRPDTQYFGPGTRLTVL.

The chain links TRBV7-9 to TRBJ1-1, with TRBD1 matching over 7 bases. V lost 1 base and J lost 8; bases outside the gene matches: 1. Germline V gene lookup returns CDR1 SEHNR and CDR2 FQNEAQ (reference sequence). The CDR3 spans 12 residues. CDR3 DNA: TGTGCCAGCAGCTTAGGACAGGGAGAAGCTTTCTTT. Protein product: CASSLGQGEAFF.

This chain joins TRBV7-2 and TRBJ2-7, with 8 bases matching TRBD1. Germline values: CDR1 SGHTA, CDR2 FQGNSA. The CDR3 covers 15 residues. V was clipped by 3 bases and J by 0 bases; unmatched bases: 4. The CDR3 bases are TGTGCCAGCAGCTTGTGGGACAGGAGCTCCTACGAGCAGTACTTC. Translated, it gives CASSLWDRSSYEQYF. Using reference TRBV7-2 and TRBJ2-7 for the parts outside the CDR3, the full variable domain is GAGVSQSPSNKVTEKGKDVELRCDPISGHTALYWYRQSLGQGLEFLIYFQGNSAPDKSGLPSDRFSAERTGGSVSTLTIQRTQQEDSAVYLCASSLWDRSSYEQYFGPGTRLTVT.

The chain has TRBV7-6 and TRBJ2-1; D gene uncertain. The CDR3 sequence is 14 residues long. V gave up 4 bases and J gave up 7 bases, with 14 bases separating them. Germline V gene data show CDR1 as SGHVS and CDR2 as FNYEAQ. DNA of the CDR3: TGTGCCAGCAGCTCCATAGAGTACGGAAATGAGCAGTTCTTC. This gives the protein CASSSIEYGNEQFF. Together with reference TRBV7-6 and TRBJ2-1, the CDR3 gives the full variable domain: GAGVSQSPRYKVTKRGQDVALRCDPISGHVSLYWYRQALGQGPEFLTYFNYEAQQDKSGLPNDRFSAERPEGSISTLTIQRTEQRDSAMYRCASSSIEYGNEQFFGPGTRLTVL.

The chain is built from TRBV30 and TRBJ1-5; 7 bases line up with TRBD1. The CDR3 has 14 residues. The germline V gene has CDR1 GTSNPN and CDR2 SVGIG (reference sequence). J gave up 5 bases and V 3 bases, and 7 bases lay outside the gene matches. This chain's CDR3 is CAWSRVRGDQPQHF. CDR3 bases: TGTGCCTGGAGCCGAGTCAGGGGGGATCAGCCCCAGCATTTT.

This chain links TRBV2 with TRBJ2-1; 8 bases fit TRBD1. Looked up from germline, CDR1 is SNHLY and CDR2 is FYNNEI. V was clipped by 4 bases and J by 7 bases; unmatched bases: 6. The CDR3 totals 14 residues. The CDR3 protein is CASSVQGASNEQFF. The CDR3 DNA is TGTGCCAGCAGTGTCCAGGGGGCAAGTAATGAGCAGTTCTTC.

By sample share, this clone is medium-sized. CDR3 DNA sequence: TGTGCCAGCAGTTACGCGGGAGACCAGACGCAGTATTTT. Protein sequence: CASSYAGDQTQYF. The chain combines TRBV6-5 with TRBJ2-3; TRBD2 agrees at 7 bases. Germline values: CDR1 MNHEY, CDR2 SVGAGI. V gave up 2 bases and J gave up 9 bases; unmatched junction bases: 5. The CDR3 is 13 amino acids.

The chain has TRBV25-1 and TRBJ1-3; D unclear. Trimming took 4 bases from V and 9 from J, leaving 25 bases between them. In germline, CDR1 is MGHDK, CDR2 SYGVNS. The CDR3 has 17 amino acids. CDR3 residues: CASSASRIRGEERTIYF. The CDR3 region has the DNA TGTGCCAGCAGTGCCTCCCGGATTCGGGGTGAAGAACGCACCATATATTTT.

The chain links TRBV29-1 to TRBJ2-1, with 8 bases matching TRBD2. The CDR3 has 13 amino acids. Germline V CDR1 and CDR2: SQVTM, ANQGSEA. The trim removed 3 bases at V and 6 bases at J, leaving 4 bases unmatched. CDR3 sequence: CSVDRSGGNEQFF. The CDR3 coding sequence is TGCAGCGTTGATCGGAGCGGGGGCAATGAGCAGTTCTTC.